This T cell receptor (beta chain) was identified in a study of blood T cell repertoires in COVID-19 (dated by TCRdb to the early 2020s). Concerning the study at large: The collaborator samples originated in the United States, Italy and Spain and spanned the acute and convalescent phases of COVID-19. The material from the prospective study consisted of cDNA or gDNA derived from T cells, B-cell-depleted T cells, or PBMCs. Subjects who had been exposed to COVID-19, were actively infected with it, or had recovered from it provided the deeply sampled blood TCRbeta repertoires that made up the dataset. The repertoires were released in a freely available public database intended as a resource for research on the immune response to SARS-CoV-2. The samples were drawn from the first 160 participants of the ongoing ImmuneRACE study and from some 1,300 subjects provided by 6 global collaborators. Sample metadata almost always included a de-identified subject ID, COVID-19 status, age in years and sex. Where available, HLA class I and class II types were obtained from metadata supplied by the sample provider rather than from assay-based typing.

TCRbeta CDR3 regions were amplified from genomic DNA by means of the immunoSEQ Assay, a bias-controlled multiplex PCR. The authors' pipeline ran thus. The number of nucleated cells in each sample was estimated from the amplification of reference gene primers within the assay. Sequence reads were collapsed and filtered to measure the absolute abundance of every unique TCRbeta CDR3 rearrangement. For each sample, productive Simpson clonality was calculated as the square root of Simpson's diversity index across productive rearrangements. Held by TCRdb, this immuneACCESS table contains in-frame sequences only and omits some clones. Under half of the omission traces to an unresolved V gene where checked; the cause of the rest is unknown. Clone size and the V and J calls come from that table; the DNA yielded D and trimming. Recorded for this sample are some 360,000 clones; approximately 89% of them occurred a single time. In total, the top ten clones hold just under 4% of the sample.

Note on this clone: Its antigen has not been determined. No clone much larger than this one lies a single base away; base qualities are absent.

Broader findings and caveats from the paper: How much clinical and demographic metadata was included differed by source and by participant, and the metadata was provided uncurated.

One collaborating source in Seattle enrolled patients during active infection and followed them longitudinally through the course of disease. Each collaborating institution followed its own protocols to collect whole blood in K2EDTA tubes. For TCRbeta analysis, collaborators shipped samples in one of three forms: frozen whole blood, isolated PBMCs, or DNA extracted from either of those sample types. The V and J ends are trimmed by 3 bases and 2 bases, leaving 12 bases between them. Reading the germline V gene (reference sequence) gives CDR1 SEHNR and CDR2 FQNEAQ. The CDR3 measures 15 amino acids from cysteine to phenylalanine. Of the read, only the CDR3 DNA is kept; its 45 bases are in frame from base 1.

The sequenced sample was peripheral blood. This sequence uses TRBV7-9 and TRBJ2-3; TRBD2 is possibly the D segment (6 matching bases). This receptor was identified in a woman aged 55-75 years with COVID-19, enrolled during active disease. Here is the DNA: TGTGCCAGCAGCTTTCGGAGGGAAATCACAGATACGCAGTATTTT. This is translated as CASSFRREITDTQYF.